This entry describes one T cell receptor (beta chain). The antigen remains unidentified. The data were obtained in a study of beta chain features in type 1 diabetes. J was trimmed by 5 bases and V by 3 bases; bases with no gene match: 4. Germline loops: CDR1 GTSNPN, CDR2 SVGIG (reference sequence). This CDR3 is built from 13 residues. Reverse transcribing all isolated RNA meant expressed TCRB transcripts were sequenced. About 3.6 million reads on average were seen across naive, central memory and regulatory T cell samples. Assay used: immunoSEQ multiplex PCR; TCRdb lists only in-frame clones, some missing. This table has roughly 730,000 clones, around an eighth appearing once. Study-level findings and limits: Junctions at VDJ sites from type 1 diabetes patients had fewer insertions and more deletions. All four CD4+ subsets of Type 1 diabetes patients contained TCRB CDR3s that were moderately but significantly shorter.

This clonotype was obtained from a man between 18 and 35 years old with type 1 diabetes. Sequencing was done on a sample of naive CD4+ T cells from blood. The V call is TRBV30, the J call TRBJ2-7, with 10 bases aligning to TRBD1. In DNA, the CDR3 is TGTGCCTGGAGCTCCGGGACAGGGGACGAGCAGTACTTC. It yields the protein CAWSSGTGDEQYF.